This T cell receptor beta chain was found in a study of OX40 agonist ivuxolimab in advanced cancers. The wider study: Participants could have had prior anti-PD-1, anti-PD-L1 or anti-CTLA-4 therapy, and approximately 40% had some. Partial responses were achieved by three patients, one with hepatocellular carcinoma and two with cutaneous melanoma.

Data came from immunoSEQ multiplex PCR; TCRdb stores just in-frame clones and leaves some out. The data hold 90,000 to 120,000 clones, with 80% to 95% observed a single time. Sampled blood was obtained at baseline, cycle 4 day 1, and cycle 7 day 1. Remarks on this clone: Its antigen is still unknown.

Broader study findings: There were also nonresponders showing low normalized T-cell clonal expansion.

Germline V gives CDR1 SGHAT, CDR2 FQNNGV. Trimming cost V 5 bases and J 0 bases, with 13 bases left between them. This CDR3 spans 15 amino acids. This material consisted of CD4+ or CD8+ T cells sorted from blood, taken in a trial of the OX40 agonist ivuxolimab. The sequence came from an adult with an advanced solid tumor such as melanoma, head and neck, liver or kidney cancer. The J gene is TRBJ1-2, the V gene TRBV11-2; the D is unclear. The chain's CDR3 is CASSRLELANYGYTF. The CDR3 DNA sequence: TGTGCCAGCAGCCGACTGGAGTTAGCTAACTATGGCTACACCTTC.